The rows below give T cell receptor beta chains drawn from one sample of a study of shared clonotypes between healthy human individuals. Repertoires were generated with immunoSEQ multiplex PCR, while TCRdb's copy carries only in-frame clones and drops some. This sample carries around 560,000 clones, about 95% of them seen once, and the ten largest clones take approximately 0.12%. Sequencing input: naive CD8+ T cells sorted from blood. These receptors were obtained from a woman under 40 in good health. Both conserved end residues are part of each CDR3. The D gene is left open where the match is weak. Expanded clones are given a class, and other clones once, few, many or no size at all.

d_call j_call v_call clone_size cdr3_nt cdr3_aa
TRBD2 TRBJ2-1 TRBV5-4 NA TGTGCCAGCAGTTTGCCTAGCGGGAGGACGGACAATGAGCAGTTCTTC CASSLPSGRTDNEQFF
NA TRBJ2-7 TRBV27 once TGTGCCATGGAAGGACCGAGCTACGAGCAGTACTTC CAMEGPSYEQYF
NA TRBJ1-3 TRBV28 once TGTGCCAGCAGTTTTGTGGGGGGAAACACCATATATTTT CASSFVGGNTIYF
NA TRBJ1-2 TRBV5-6 NA TGTGCCAGCAGCTTCGGGACCAACTATGGCTACACCTTC CASSFGTNYGYTF
TRBD2 TRBJ2-7 TRBV5-4 NA TGTGCCAGCAGCCCCGGGGGGTCAGCCTACGAGCAGTACTTC CASSPGGSAYEQYF
TRBD1 TRBJ1-2 TRBV27 NA TGTGCCAGCAGCCTGGGGGCAGGGGGACGACGTGGCTACACCTTC CASSLGAGGRRGYTF
NA TRBJ2-7 TRBV5-4 once TGTGCCAGCAGCTTGTGGGGGTTCGAGCAGTACTTC CASSLWGFEQYF
TRBD2 TRBJ2-7 TRBV2 NA TGTGCCAGCAAAGAGCGGGGGACCTACGAGCAGTACTTC CASKERGTYEQYF
TRBD2 TRBJ2-5 TRBV29-1 NA TGCAGCGTTGCCGCCGGGGGGGGACAGACCCAGTACTTC CSVAAGGGQTQYF
TRBD2 TRBJ2-3 TRBV9 NA TGTGCCAGCAGCGCTGCGGGAGTAGGCACAGATACGCAGTATTTT CASSAAGVGTDTQYF
TRBD1 TRBJ2-7 TRBV2 NA TGTGCCAGCACCGAAGTGACAGGGAGCTCCTACGAGCAGTACTTC CASTEVTGSSYEQYF
TRBD2 TRBJ2-2 TRBV15 NA TGTGCCACCAGCGCGCTAGAGCGGGAGGGCACCGGGGAGCTGTTTTTT CATSALEREGTGELFF
NA TRBJ1-3 TRBV2 NA TGTGCCAGCAGTGGTATGGGACTCCTCTCTGGAAACACCATATATTTT CASSGMGLLSGNTIYF
NA TRBJ2-7 TRBV4-1 NA TGCGCCAGCAGCCAAGATTTGGTAGCGACTCGCTCCTACGAGCAGTACTTC CASSQDLVATRSYEQYF
NA TRBJ1-6 TRBV19 NA TGTGCCAGTAGTATAGAGAATGGGGGAAATTCACCCCTCCACTTT CASSIENGGNSPLHF
TRBD2 TRBJ2-1 TRBV5-1 NA TGCGCCAGCGGGCTAGCGGGAGGGAGCAATGAGCAGTTCTTC CASGLAGGSNEQFF
NA TRBJ2-2 TRBV15 NA TGTGCCACCAGCGAATACGAAGAGACGAACACCGGGGAGCTGTTTTTT CATSEYEETNTGELFF
NA TRBJ2-1 TRBV15 NA TGTGCCACCAGCAGAGATCGGGACCTATCGATACCGTACAATGAGCAGTTCTTC CATSRDRDLSIPYNEQFF
NA TRBJ2-7 TRBV19 NA TGTGCCAGTAGTCCACAGGTCTCCTACGAGCAGTACTTC CASSPQVSYEQYF
NA TRBJ1-2 TRBV28 NA TGTGCCAGCAGTCCCCGGACAAGGTTGAGTCTGGACTATGGCTACACCTTC CASSPRTRLSLDYGYTF